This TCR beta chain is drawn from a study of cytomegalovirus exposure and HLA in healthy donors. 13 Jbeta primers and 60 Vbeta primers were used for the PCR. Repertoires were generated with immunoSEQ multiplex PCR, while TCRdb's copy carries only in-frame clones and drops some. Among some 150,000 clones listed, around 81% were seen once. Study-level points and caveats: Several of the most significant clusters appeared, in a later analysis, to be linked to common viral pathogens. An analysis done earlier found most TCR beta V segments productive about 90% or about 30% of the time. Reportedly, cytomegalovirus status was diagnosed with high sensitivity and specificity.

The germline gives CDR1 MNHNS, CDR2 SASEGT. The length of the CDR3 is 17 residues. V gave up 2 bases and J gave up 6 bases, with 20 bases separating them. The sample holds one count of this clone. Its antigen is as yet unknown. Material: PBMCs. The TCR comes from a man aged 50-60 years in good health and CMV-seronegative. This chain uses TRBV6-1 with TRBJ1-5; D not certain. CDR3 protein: CASSETVGRSYGQPQHF. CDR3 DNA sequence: TGTGCCAGCAGTGAAACCGTGGGCAGGTCGTATGGTCAGCCCCAGCATTTT.